This entry lists 6 T cell receptor beta chains sequenced from one sample in a study of blood T cells in healthy people across ages. PCR was performed a second time for about 7 to 12 cycles using a sample-barcoded 5' primer and a J-beta primer mix. TCRdb passed the 5' RACE reads through MiXCR, listing each CDR3 protein once. The sample has 600,000 to 850,000 distinct CDR3 sequences; more than 40% are singletons. The sequenced material came from blood. All receptors come from a woman aged 55-75 years in good health.

This clonotype has a handful of counts. The rearrangement uses TRBV20-1 and TRBJ2-5; perhaps TRBD2 as D (5 bases). Germline lookup yields CDR1 DFQATT and CDR2 SNEGSKA (reference sequence). The ends were cut back, 4 bases at V and 4 bases at J, with 16 bases in the middle. This CDR3 contains 14 residues. CDR3 DNA sequence: TGCAGTGCTATCGCCCCCCCCGGGGTAGAGACCCAGTACTTC. It encodes CSAIAPPGVETQYF.

The sample holds a few counts of this clonotype. The chain links TRBV19 to TRBJ2-1; D is ambiguous. The germline V and J ends were trimmed by 5 bases and 4 bases, with 6 bases remaining between them. CDR3 length: 12 amino acids. Germline values: CDR1 LNHDA, CDR2 SQIVND (reference sequence). The CDR3 region is CASSHQYNEQFF. CDR3 sequence (DNA): TGTGCCAGTAGTCACCAGTACAATGAGCAGTTCTTC.

In this sample, this clonotype turned up a few times. The chain recombines TRBV11-3 with TRBJ2-5; the match to TRBD2 covers 8 bases. This CDR3 spans 18 amino acids. Germline assignment: CDR1 SGHNT and CDR2 YENEEA. Germline trimming cut 0 bases from V and 3 bases from J; bases unmatched to any gene: 12. The DNA for the CDR3 is TGTGCCAGCAGCTTAGAGCCAGGGGATATAGCGGGAAAAGAGACCCAGTACTTC. This sequence encodes CASSLEPGDIAGKETQYF.

The chain links TRBV6-5 to TRBJ1-1; unclear D gene. The CDR3 runs 14 residues. Germline loops: CDR1 MNHEY, CDR2 SVGAGI. Deletions cut 1 base from V and 3 bases from J, with 9 bases between. For the CDR3, the DNA is TGTGCCAGCAGTTACTTGCAGGAGGACACTGAAGCTTTCTTT. This translates into CASSYLQEDTEAFF.

The chain uses TRBV5-1 and TRBJ1-4, with D unresolved. The CDR3 length is 16 residues. Germline V gene lookup returns CDR1 SGHRS and CDR2 YFSETQ. The ends were cut back, 1 base at V and 4 bases at J, with 14 bases in the middle. The CDR3 sequence is CASSLNSGFGNEKLFF. The CDR3 DNA reads as TGCGCCAGCAGCTTGAATTCGGGATTTGGTAATGAAAAACTGTTTTTT.

The chain uses TRBV29-1 and TRBJ1-1, with D maybe TRBD1 (5 bases). V lost 4 bases to trimming and J lost 3 bases, with 9 bases between them. CDR3 length: 12 residues. Germline V gene data show CDR1 as SQVTM and CDR2 as ANQGSEA. The CDR3 region has the DNA TGCAGCGTTGTCGCAGGGTACACTGAAGCTTTCTTT. Amino acids: CSVVAGYTEAFF.